Listed below are T cell receptor beta chains from one sample, sequenced in a study of blood T cell repertoires in COVID-19. TCRdb's table, derived via immunoSEQ multiplex PCR, lists solely in-frame clones and lacks some. The repertoire holds about 150,000 clones, with roughly 80% as singletons. Sequences were obtained from peripheral blood. The receptors shown here come from a woman between 55 and 75 years old with acute or convalescent COVID-19. Both conserved end residues are part of each CDR3. The D gene is left open where the match is weak. The size of a clone is reported for some rows only, either as once, few or many, or as a class for expanded clones.

>TRBJ1-4|TRBV18|TRBD1|-
CASSPWGQPATNEKLFF
TGTGCCAGCTCACCCTGGGGACAGCCCGCAACTAATGAAAAACTGTTTTTT
>TRBJ2-2|TRBV7-3|TRBD2|few
CASSFLGGGNTGELFF
TGTGCCAGCAGCTTTTTAGGCGGGGGGAACACCGGGGAGCTGTTTTTT
>TRBJ1-1|TRBV5-1|TRBD1|-
CASSFAEGANTEAFF
TGCGCCAGCAGCTTCGCGGAGGGGGCGAATACTGAAGCTTTCTTT
>TRBJ1-6|TRBV30|-|-
CAWSLEGSPLHF
TGTGCCTGGAGTCTTGAGGGTTCACCCCTCCACTTT
>TRBJ1-2|TRBV9|-|-
CASSVEVGSYGYTF
TGTGCCAGCAGCGTAGAAGTGGGGAGCTATGGCTACACCTTC
>TRBJ1-4|TRBV27|TRBD1|-
CASSPSRGRHEKLFF
TGTGCCAGCAGTCCCTCCAGGGGGAGGCATGAAAAACTGTTTTTT
>TRBJ2-1|TRBV5-1|TRBD1|-
CASSVTGVSSNEQFF
TGCGCCAGCAGCGTCACAGGGGTCTCGAGTAATGAGCAGTTCTTC
>TRBJ2-1|TRBV9|-|-
CASSFNGQKGEQFF
TGTGCCAGCAGCTTCAACGGACAAAAGGGTGAGCAGTTCTTC
>TRBJ1-5|TRBV5-1|-|-
CASRQDTDQPQHF
TGCGCCAGCCGCCAGGACACGGATCAGCCCCAGCATTTT
>TRBJ1-6|TRBV27|TRBD1|-
CASSTGGRTPLHF
TGTGCCAGCAGCACAGGGGGCCGGACACCCCTCCACTTT
>TRBJ1-3|TRBV4-1|TRBD1|-
CASSQGDFATGQTGNTIYF
TGCGCCAGCAGCCAAGGGGACTTTGCGACAGGGCAAACTGGAAACACCATATATTTT
>TRBJ2-2|TRBV3-1/TRBV3-2|TRBD2|-
CASSQVAAGGNTGELFF
TGTGCCAGCAGCCAAGTTGCCGCGGGGGGAAACACCGGGGAGCTGTTTTTT